A single T cell receptor (beta chain) is shown here with its context. The antigen is unknown. At one of its ends the junction is not consistent with the germline gene, which may arise from a read error. This sample is drawn from a study of shared clonotypes between healthy human individuals. Only in-frame clones appear in the TCRdb table, and some are missing; sequencing was by immunoSEQ multiplex PCR. The table shows over a million clones, with less than 99% occurring only once. Germline V gene data show CDR1 as MDHEN and CDR2 as SYDVKM. CDR3 length equals 13 residues. Broader study findings: Naive subsets usually exceeded memory subsets in estimated richness.

The rearrangement joins TRBV28 to TRBJ2-7; D not certain. The TCR originated in a man aged 25-45 years in good health. The sample consisted of naive CD4+ T cells sorted from blood. Regarding subset: CD45RA+ positively selected. CDR3 in DNA: TGTGCCAGCAGTTTATACCTCTACTACGGGCAGTACTTC. It yields the protein CASSLYLYYGQYF.